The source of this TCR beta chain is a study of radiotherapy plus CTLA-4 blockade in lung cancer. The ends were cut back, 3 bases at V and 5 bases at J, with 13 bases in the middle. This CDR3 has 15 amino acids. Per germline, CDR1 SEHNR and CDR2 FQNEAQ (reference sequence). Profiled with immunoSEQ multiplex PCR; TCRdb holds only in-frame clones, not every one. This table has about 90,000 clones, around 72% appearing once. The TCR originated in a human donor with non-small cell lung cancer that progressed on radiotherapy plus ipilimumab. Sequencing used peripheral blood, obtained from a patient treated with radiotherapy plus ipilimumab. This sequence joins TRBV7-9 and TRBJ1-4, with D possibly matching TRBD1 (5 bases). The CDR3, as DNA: TGTGCCAGCAGCTTCTTCGACAGCTTAAATGAAAAACTGTTTTTT. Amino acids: CASSFFDSLNEKLFF.